The rows below give T cell receptor beta chains drawn from one sample of a study of T cell repertoires in cytomegalovirus infection. MiXCR was run by TCRdb on the reads, yielding one entry per CDR3 protein. The repertoire has a few hundred thousand distinct CDR3 sequences, about 18% of them found once; the top ten carry 40% to 55%. What was sequenced was CD8+ T cells from PBMCs. The receptors were gathered from a human donor in good health (CMV status not recorded). Some clones in this sample may be carry-over from other donors' samples. The CDR3 runs from the conserved cysteine through the conserved F or W. A D gene is named only where the DNA matches it firmly. The listing skips clone size in some rows; elsewhere it reads once, few, many or a size class.

J: TRBJ2-4
size: many
V: TRBV7-2
D: .
CDR3: CASSPWLGRENIQYF
DNA: TGTGCCAGCAGCCCGTGGTTGGGTCGGGAAAACATTCAGTACTTC

J: TRBJ1-4
size: .
V: TRBV7-9
D: .
CDR3: CASSLRTGEEKLFF
DNA: TGTGCCAGCAGCTTACGGACGGGAGAGGAAAAACTGTTTTTT

J: TRBJ2-7
size: few
V: TRBV7-9
D: .
CDR3: CASSPRSVDGYEQYF
DNA: TGTGCCAGCAGCCCCAGATCCGTGGACGGCTACGAGCAGTACTTC

J: TRBJ2-1
size: many
V: TRBV11-1
D: TRBD2
CDR3: CASSSITSGVYGEQFF
DNA: TGTGCCAGCAGCTCCATAACTAGCGGGGTTTACGGTGAGCAGTTCTTC

J: TRBJ2-7
size: many
V: TRBV28
D: TRBD1
CDR3: CASSSGQGGSYEQYF
DNA: TGTGCCAGCAGTTCCGGACAGGGTGGATCCTACGAGCAGTACTTC

J: TRBJ2-6
size: .
V: TRBV6-5
D: .
CDR3: CASSYLTTSGANVLTF
DNA: TGTGCCAGCAGTTACCTTACGACCTCTGGGGCCAACGTCCTGACTTTC

J: TRBJ2-7
size: .
V: TRBV4-1
D: TRBD2
CDR3: CASSQVSGSSGTYEQYF
DNA: TGCGCCAGCAGCCAAGTTTCGGGGTCTAGCGGAACCTACGAGCAGTACTTC

J: TRBJ2-3
size: few
V: TRBV6-5
D: TRBD2
CDR3: CASSYLPSGVADTQYF
DNA: TGTGCCAGCAGTTACCTCCCTAGCGGGGTTGCAGATACGCAGTATTTT

J: TRBJ2-2
size: .
V: TRBV5-1
D: .
CDR3: CASSFETLNPNTGELFF
DNA: TGCGCCAGCAGCTTTGAGACTCTAAATCCGAACACCGGGGAGCTGTTTTTT

J: TRBJ2-7
size: many
V: TRBV12-3/TRBV12-4
D: TRBD1
CDR3: CASSFPGTGTYEQYF
DNA: TGTGCCAGCAGTTTTCCCGGGACAGGGACCTACGAGCAGTACTTC

J: TRBJ1-5
size: .
V: TRBV19
D: TRBD1
CDR3: CASSTMGTGLQPQHF
DNA: TGTGCCAGTAGTACGATGGGGACAGGCTTACAGCCCCAGCATTTT

J: TRBJ1-2
size: .
V: TRBV12-3/TRBV12-4
D: TRBD1
CDR3: CASSETLGTGANYGYTF
DNA: TGTGCCAGCAGCGAAACTTTGGGGACAGGGGCTAACTATGGCTACACCTTC

J: TRBJ1-5
size: few
V: TRBV4-2
D: TRBD1
CDR3: CASSQEVGTEYQPQHF
DNA: TGTGCCAGCAGCCAAGAAGTCGGGACAGAGTATCAGCCCCAGCATTTT

J: TRBJ2-5
size: .
V: TRBV4-1
D: .
CDR3: CASSQEGREETQYF
DNA: TGCGCCAGCAGCCAAGAAGGCAGGGAAGAGACCCAGTACTTC

J: TRBJ2-1
size: few
V: TRBV18
D: .
CDR3: CASSPKGRGSSYNEQFF
DNA: TGTGCCAGCTCACCAAAGGGGCGGGGTAGCTCCTACAATGAGCAGTTCTTC

J: TRBJ2-7
size: .
V: TRBV14
D: .
CDR3: CASSQISETEQYF
DNA: TGTGCCAGCAGCCAAATCTCCGAAACCGAGCAGTACTTC

J: TRBJ2-1
size: .
V: TRBV20-1
D: TRBD2
CDR3: CSASTSGELYNEQFF
DNA: TGCAGTGCGTCGACTAGCGGGGAGCTATACAATGAGCAGTTCTTC

J: TRBJ2-1
size: once
V: TRBV27
D: TRBD2
CDR3: CASSHYAGGRNEQFF
DNA: TGTGCCAGCAGTCACTATGCGGGGGGGCGGAATGAGCAGTTCTTC

J: TRBJ1-1
size: many
V: TRBV7-9
D: .
CDR3: CASSGAGEMNTEAFF
DNA: TGTGCCAGCAGCGGGGCGGGGGAAATGAACACTGAAGCTTTCTTT

J: TRBJ2-7
size: .
V: TRBV7-2
D: TRBD1
CDR3: CASSVVSGTGGSYEQYF
DNA: TGTGCCAGCAGCGTGGTATCCGGGACAGGGGGCTCCTACGAGCAGTACTTC

J: TRBJ1-1
size: many
V: TRBV7-2
D: TRBD1
CDR3: CASSLEPGQGALTEAFF
DNA: TGTGCCAGCAGCTTAGAACCGGGACAGGGGGCTCTAACTGAAGCTTTCTTT

J: TRBJ1-1
size: .
V: TRBV9
D: .
CDR3: CASSVDDGRTEAFF
DNA: TGTGCCAGCAGCGTAGACGATGGTCGGACTGAAGCTTTCTTT

J: TRBJ2-1
size: .
V: TRBV11-2
D: .
CDR3: CASSPNGGHEQFF
DNA: TGTGCCAGCAGCCCTAATGGGGGGCATGAGCAGTTCTTC

J: TRBJ2-5
size: few
V: TRBV15
D: .
CDR3: CATSRGQDNQETQYF
DNA: TGTGCCACCAGCAGAGGGCAGGACAACCAAGAGACCCAGTACTTC

J: TRBJ2-3
size: few
V: TRBV27
D: TRBD1
CDR3: CASSLSTGGNTDTQYF
DNA: TGTGCCAGCAGTTTATCTACAGGGGGCAATACAGATACGCAGTATTTT

J: TRBJ1-5
size: many
V: TRBV7-9
D: .
CDR3: CASSGSNQPQHF
DNA: TGTGCCAGCAGCGGTAGCAATCAGCCCCAGCATTTT

J: TRBJ2-7
size: few
V: TRBV4-1
D: TRBD2
CDR3: CASSHSRSGGSYEQYF
DNA: TGCGCCAGCAGTCACAGCCGTAGCGGGGGATCCTACGAGCAGTACTTC

J: TRBJ1-3
size: few
V: TRBV12-3/TRBV12-4
D: .
CDR3: CASRNFLDIYF
DNA: TGTGCCAGCAGAAATTTTTTAGACATATATTTT

J: TRBJ1-2
size: few
V: TRBV18
D: TRBD1
CDR3: CASSPRQGINGYTF
DNA: TGTGCCAGCTCACCGCGACAGGGAATAAATGGCTACACCTTC

J: TRBJ1-3
size: .
V: TRBV20-1
D: .
CDR3: CSARDDGSSGNTIYF
DNA: TGCAGTGCTAGAGATGACGGGAGCTCTGGAAACACCATATATTTT

J: TRBJ2-1
size: few
V: TRBV19
D: TRBD2
CDR3: CASSLAGGLNNEQFF
DNA: TGTGCCAGTAGTCTAGCGGGGGGCCTGAACAATGAGCAGTTCTTC

J: TRBJ2-6
size: .
V: TRBV5-5
D: .
CDR3: CASSFSFGGLHSGANVLTF
DNA: TGTGCCAGCAGCTTCTCCTTCGGGGGACTGCACTCTGGGGCCAACGTCCTGACTTTC

J: TRBJ1-1
size: few
V: TRBV5-1
D: TRBD1
CDR3: CASSYRQGNSNTEAFF
DNA: TGCGCCAGCAGCTACCGACAGGGGAACTCGAACACTGAAGCTTTCTTT

J: TRBJ2-7
size: many
V: TRBV7-8
D: .
CDR3: CASSLDFQPNPYGEQYF
DNA: TGTGCCAGCAGCTTAGATTTCCAGCCGAACCCCTACGGCGAGCAGTACTTC

J: TRBJ1-1
size: .
V: TRBV6-2/TRBV6-3
D: TRBD1
CDR3: CASSFDREQANTEAFF
DNA: TGTGCCAGCAGTTTTGACAGGGAACAGGCGAACACTGAAGCTTTCTTT

J: TRBJ1-2
size: many
V: TRBV2
D: .
CDR3: CASSEDASFVYGYTF
DNA: TGTGCCAGCAGTGAAGATGCCTCCTTCGTCTATGGCTACACCTTC

J: TRBJ2-3
size: many
V: TRBV7-8
D: .
CDR3: CASSLDGLRTSTDTQYF
DNA: TGTGCCAGCAGCTTAGACGGACTACGCACCAGCACAGATACGCAGTATTTT

J: TRBJ1-1
size: few
V: TRBV11-3
D: .
CDR3: CASSLRGVDRTEAFF
DNA: TGTGCCAGCAGCTTACGCGGGGTTGATAGGACTGAAGCTTTCTTT

J: TRBJ2-6
size: .
V: TRBV5-1
D: .
CDR3: CASSHPVTGLGGAGANVLTF
DNA: TGCGCCAGCAGCCACCCCGTCACAGGTTTGGGGGGAGCTGGGGCCAACGTCCTGACTTTC

J: TRBJ2-3
size: many
V: TRBV11-2
D: .
CDR3: CASSSRALEDTQYF
DNA: TGTGCCAGCAGCTCGAGGGCTCTTGAAGATACGCAGTATTTT

J: TRBJ2-7
size: .
V: TRBV7-2
D: .
CDR3: CASSLAGGRRTYEQYF
DNA: TGTGCCAGCAGCTTAGCAGGGGGTCGCCGGACCTACGAGCAGTACTTC

J: TRBJ2-1
size: many
V: TRBV12-3/TRBV12-4
D: TRBD1
CDR3: CASSLEWGQANEQFF
DNA: TGTGCCAGCAGTTTAGAATGGGGACAGGCCAATGAGCAGTTCTTC

J: TRBJ2-3
size: .
V: TRBV24-1
D: TRBD1
CDR3: CATSEDREGETQYF
DNA: TGTGCCACCAGTGAGGACAGGGAAGGAGAGACGCAGTATTTT